This T cell receptor (beta chain) was captured in a study of blood T cell repertoires in COVID-19. Looking at the study overall: The origin of the acute and convalescent COVID-19 samples was the United States, Italy and Spain. From T cells, B-cell-depleted T cells, or PBMCs came the material, which was cDNA or gDNA.

The germline CDR1 and CDR2 sequences are MDHEN and SYDVKM. Trimming removed 8 bases at V and 5 bases at J, with 6 bases between. The CDR3 has 10 residues. Authors' data handling: Estimates of nucleated cell counts were drawn from the amplification of reference gene primers. The repertoire was sequenced with immunoSEQ multiplex PCR; TCRdb's copy has only in-frame clones and lacks some. The V and J calls and clone size were taken over from that table, and D and trimming were inferred from the DNA. Among roughly 86,000 clones listed, about 80% were seen once. The chain employs TRBV28 and TRBJ1-2, with D unresolved. The sequencing input was peripheral blood. The sequence derives from a man between 60 and 75 years old with acute or convalescent COVID-19. CDR3 residues: CASGKYGYTF. CDR3 nucleotide sequence: TGTGCCAGCGGCAAATATGGCTACACCTTC.